This is a list of T cell receptor beta chains from one sample in a study of somatic mutations in cytotoxic T cells in rheumatoid arthritis. TCRdb keeps only in-frame clones here, not all; method: immunoSEQ multiplex PCR. The sample consists of about 4,800 clones, approximately 86% of them appearing once. Sequencing was performed on CD8+ T cells sorted from blood. The receptors were gathered from a woman aged 45-59 years with rheumatoid arthritis. CDR3s leave out the opening cysteine and the closing phenylalanine or tryptophan. A D gene is named only where the DNA matches it firmly.

>-|TRBJ1-1|TRBV19
ASSIDLSAGAFEAF
>TRBD1|TRBJ1-1|TRBV5-5
ASSWTGTEAF
>-|TRBJ1-2|TRBV7-9
ASEGGSSANYGYT
>-|TRBJ2-1|TRBV6-4
ASSDGQVHGNEQF
>-|TRBJ1-4|TRBV9
ASSVNREMGNEKLF
>TRBD2|TRBJ2-7|TRBV4-2
ASSLQTSGASYEQY
>TRBD2|TRBJ2-3|TRBV10-1
ASSDLAGVTDTQY
>-|TRBJ1-2|TRBV30
AWSRSVRDYGYT
>-|TRBJ1-1|TRBV9
ASSAGGTPNEAF
>-|TRBJ2-5|TRBV27
ASSTRWTGGSAETQY
>-|TRBJ2-1|TRBV14
ASSQSVSGTEQF
>TRBD1|TRBJ1-2|TRBV10-3
AISKDRDWYGYT
>TRBD1|TRBJ2-1|TRBV7-7
ASSPHFSRGQGFNEQF
>-|TRBJ2-2|TRBV19
ASNDGRSNTGELF
>TRBD2|TRBJ2-1|TRBV27
ASSFLAGVDNEQF
>TRBD1|TRBJ1-1|TRBV5-1
ASSSGTGGYDEAF
>-|TRBJ2-2|TRBV7-3
ASSLARETGELF
>-|TRBJ2-1|TRBV16
ASSHTHRVHNEQF
>TRBD1|TRBJ2-3|TRBV6-4
ASSDGTGGTDTQY
>-|TRBJ1-5|TRBV19
ASTHKRRNQPQH
>TRBD2|TRBJ2-5|TRBV10-3
AITDPKAGVVETQY
>TRBD1|TRBJ1-1|TRBV5-1
ASSPPGQGEKNTEAF
>-|TRBJ2-5|TRBV5-1
ASSLTGYVEGSETQY
>-|TRBJ1-2|TRBV10-3
AISDPRRGANYGYT
>TRBD1|TRBJ2-2|TRBV5-8
ASSLRTGFTGELF
>TRBD1|TRBJ1-1|TRBV6-5
ASSPDREQNTEAF
>TRBD1|TRBJ2-1|TRBV27
ASSLFDRGLSNEQF
>-|TRBJ1-3|TRBV30
AWSVGHGNAIY
>-|TRBJ1-3|TRBV2
ASSGGVSSGNTIY
>-|TRBJ1-5|TRBV18
ASSPGEPGQPQH
>-|TRBJ1-2|TRBV2
ASRSGGQVYGYT
>TRBD2|TRBJ2-7|TRBV5-1
ASSLGNLGGTEQY
>TRBD1|TRBJ2-7|TRBV27
ASSLSYGTAYEQY
>-|TRBJ2-3|TRBV11-2
ASSLNYDRSTDTQY
>TRBD1|TRBJ1-2|TRBV7-9
ASSPGTGALVYGYT
>TRBD2|TRBJ2-1|TRBV10-3
AALAAGGDNEQF
>-|TRBJ1-1|TRBV19
ASKEGPEAF
>-|TRBJ1-2|TRBV11-2
ASSPPGGGYT
>-|TRBJ2-3|TRBV7-9
ASRPGGGTYTDTQY
>-|TRBJ1-2|TRBV7-2
ASSLGGFYGYT
>TRBD1|TRBJ1-2|TRBV14
ASSQDPGTGNGYT
>TRBD1|TRBJ2-4|TRBV4-2
ASSPGRDREGYIQY
>TRBD1|TRBJ2-1|TRBV29-1
SARKGQVTYNEQF
>-|TRBJ2-5|TRBV27
ASSSTGWETQY
>-|TRBJ1-6|TRBV21-1
ASSLAGHSSYNSPLH
>-|TRBJ1-6|TRBV6-5
ASSYGGGDSPLH
>-|TRBJ1-1|TRBV19
ASSMGGTEAF
>TRBD1|TRBJ1-2|TRBV6-6
ASSLDRDFNYGYT